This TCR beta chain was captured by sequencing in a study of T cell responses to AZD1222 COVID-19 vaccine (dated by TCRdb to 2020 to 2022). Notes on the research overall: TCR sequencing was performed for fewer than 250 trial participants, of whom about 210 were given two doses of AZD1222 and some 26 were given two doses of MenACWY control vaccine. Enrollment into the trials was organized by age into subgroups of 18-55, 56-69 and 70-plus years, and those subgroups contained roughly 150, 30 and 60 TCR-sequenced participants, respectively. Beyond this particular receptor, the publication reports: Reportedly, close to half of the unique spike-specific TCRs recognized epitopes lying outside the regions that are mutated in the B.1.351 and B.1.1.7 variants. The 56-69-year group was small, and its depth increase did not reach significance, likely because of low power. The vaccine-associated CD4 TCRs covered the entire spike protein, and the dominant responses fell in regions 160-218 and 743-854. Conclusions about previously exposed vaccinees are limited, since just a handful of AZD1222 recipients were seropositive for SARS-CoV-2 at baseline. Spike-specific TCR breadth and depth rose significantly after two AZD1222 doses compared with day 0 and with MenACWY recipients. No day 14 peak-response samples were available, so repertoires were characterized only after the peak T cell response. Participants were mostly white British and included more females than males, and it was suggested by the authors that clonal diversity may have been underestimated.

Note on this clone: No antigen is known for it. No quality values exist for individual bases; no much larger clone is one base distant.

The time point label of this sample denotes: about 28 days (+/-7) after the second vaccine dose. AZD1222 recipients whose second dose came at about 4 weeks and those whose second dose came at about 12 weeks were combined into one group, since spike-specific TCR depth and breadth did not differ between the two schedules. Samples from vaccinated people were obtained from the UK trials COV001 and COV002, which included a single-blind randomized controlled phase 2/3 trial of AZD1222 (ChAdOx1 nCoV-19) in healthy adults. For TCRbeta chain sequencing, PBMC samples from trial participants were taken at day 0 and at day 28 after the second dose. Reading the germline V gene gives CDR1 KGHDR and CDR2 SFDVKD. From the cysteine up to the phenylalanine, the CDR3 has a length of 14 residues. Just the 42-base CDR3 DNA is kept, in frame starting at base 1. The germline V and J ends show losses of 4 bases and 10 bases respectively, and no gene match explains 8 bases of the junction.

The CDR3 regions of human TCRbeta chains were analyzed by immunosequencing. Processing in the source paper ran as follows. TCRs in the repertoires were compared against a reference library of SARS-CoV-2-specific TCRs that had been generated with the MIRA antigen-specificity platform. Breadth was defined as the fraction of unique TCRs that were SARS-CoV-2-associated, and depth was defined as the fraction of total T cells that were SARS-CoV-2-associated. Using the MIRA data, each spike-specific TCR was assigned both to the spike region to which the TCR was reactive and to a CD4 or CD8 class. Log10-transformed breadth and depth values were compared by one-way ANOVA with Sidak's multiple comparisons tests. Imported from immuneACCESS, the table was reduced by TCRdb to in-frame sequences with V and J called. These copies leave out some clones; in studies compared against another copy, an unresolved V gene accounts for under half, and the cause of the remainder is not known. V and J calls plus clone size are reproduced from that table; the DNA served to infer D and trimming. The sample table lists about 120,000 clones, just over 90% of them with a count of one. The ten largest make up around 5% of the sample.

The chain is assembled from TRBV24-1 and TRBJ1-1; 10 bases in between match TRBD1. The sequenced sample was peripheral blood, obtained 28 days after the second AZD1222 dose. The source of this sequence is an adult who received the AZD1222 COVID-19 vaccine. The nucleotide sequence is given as TGTGCCACCAGTGACCGAGGTTGGGACAGGGGAGCTTTCTTT. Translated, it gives CATSDRGWDRGAFF.